These 26 T cell receptor beta chains originate from one sample sequenced in a study of shared clonotypes between healthy human individuals. Clones were read by immunoSEQ multiplex PCR, and TCRdb kept only the in-frame ones, dropping some. The top ten clones hold roughly 0.57% of a sample with under 1,100,000 clones, around 82% of them seen once. Sequencing used memory CD4+ T cells from PBMCs. Subset noted: CD45RA-negative fraction. The receptors come from a man younger than 35 in good health. Some clones in this sample may be carry-over from other donors' samples.

The chain employs TRBV7-3 and TRBJ2-6; D is undetermined. The CDR3 runs to 15 residues. Per the germline V gene, CDR1 is SGHTA and CDR2 is FQGTGA. V dropped 4 bases and J dropped 0 bases, with 7 bases sitting between them. CDR3 in DNA: TGTGCCAGCAGCTCAACCAACTCTGGGGCCAACGTCCTGACTTTC. It specifies CASSSTNSGANVLTF.

This clone was seen a handful of times. This chain connects TRBV27 to TRBJ1-6; tentatively, D is TRBD1 (5 bases). The ends were cut back, 8 bases at V and 9 bases at J, with 17 bases in the middle. Germline loops: CDR1 MNHEY, CDR2 SMNVEV (reference sequence). The CDR3 totals 14 residues. The chain's CDR3 is CASHFGTWGSPLHF. Written as DNA, the CDR3 is TGTGCCAGCCATTTTGGGACCTGGGGTTCACCCCTCCACTTT.

The chain links TRBV18 to TRBJ2-4; D remains unclear. V gave up 3 bases and J gave up 6 bases, with 6 bases separating them. Looked up from germline, CDR1 is KGHSH and CDR2 is LQKENI. CDR3 length: 12 amino acids. The CDR3, as DNA: TGTGCCAGCTCACCCTGGACAAACATTCAGTACTTC. It codes for CASSPWTNIQYF.

CDR3 loop: CASSLSSGLPYTEAFF. CDR3 bases: TGTGCCAGCAGCTTAAGTTCAGGCCTGCCTTACACTGAAGCTTTCTTT. The V and J genes are TRBV7-2 and TRBJ1-1; unclear D gene. The V end lost 2 bases, the J end lost 3 bases, and 16 bases lay between the germline ends. The CDR3 runs 16 residues. Germline assignment: CDR1 SGHTA and CDR2 FQGNSA.

The chain recombines TRBV7-3 with TRBJ1-1; possible D gene TRBD1, 6 bases. V gave up 5 bases and J gave up 1 base, with 17 bases separating them. Germline CDR1 is SGHTA and CDR2 is FQGTGA. The CDR3 is 16 residues long. DNA of the CDR3: TGTGCCAGCAGCCTACTGGGGGTACAGGGGAACACTGAAGCTTTCTTT. Its protein is CASSLLGVQGNTEAFF.

V and J are TRBV28 and TRBJ2-3; D tentatively fits TRBD1 or TRBD2 (5 bases each). Germline lookup yields CDR1 MDHEN and CDR2 SYDVKM. V lost 5 bases, J lost 8 bases, and 11 bases lay in between. This CDR3 contains 12 residues. The DNA of the CDR3 is TGTGCCAGCAGTGTCCTGGGGGTTACGCAGTATTTT. Its protein is CASSVLGVTQYF.

This chain joins TRBV2 and TRBJ2-3, with TRBD1 matching over 7 bases. The CDR3 is 15 amino acids. V dropped 2 bases and J dropped 2; count of bases not matched to a gene: 4. Germline CDR1 SNHLY, CDR2 FYNNEI. The DNA for the CDR3 is TGTGCCAGCAGTGAAAAGGGGGCGTTCACAGATACGCAGTATTTT. Its protein is CASSEKGAFTDTQYF.

This chain joins TRBV5-4 and TRBJ2-5, with D tentatively TRBD1 (6 bases). The V end lost 4 bases, the J end lost 4 bases, and 14 bases lay between the germline ends. The CDR3 loop spans 14 amino acids. Germline CDR1 and CDR2: SGHNT and YYREEE (reference sequence). CDR3: CASSRRGGVETQYF. The DNA for the CDR3 is TGTGCCAGCAGCCGCCGAGGGGGTGTAGAGACCCAGTACTTC.

As regards this clone: The sample holds other DNA sequences that translate to the same CDR3. The rearrangement links TRBV11-2 to TRBJ1-5; D is unresolved. The CDR3 spans 14 residues. Trimming removed 0 bases from V and 4 bases from J, with 7 bases in between. Germline V lookup: CDR1 SGHAT, CDR2 FQNNGV. CDR3 sequence: CASSLDGPNQPQHF. The CDR3 bases are TGTGCCAGCAGCTTAGACGGGCCGAATCAGCCCCAGCATTTT.

J is TRBJ2-7 and V is TRBV7-6; D not certain. With 3 bases removed from V and 5 bases from J, the gap between germline ends came to 8 bases. CDR1 is SGHVS, CDR2 FNYEAQ, per germline. This CDR3 spans 12 amino acids. In DNA, the CDR3 is TGTGCCAGCAGCTTGTCTGGTCACGAGCAGTACTTC. It specifies CASSLSGHEQYF.

V usage is TRBV6-6 and J usage is TRBJ1-5; TRBD1 agrees at 7 bases. V gave up 6 bases and J gave up 7 bases; unmatched junction bases: 9. The CDR3 extends over 14 amino acids. Germline V gene sequence: CDR1 MNHNY, CDR2 SVGAGI (reference sequence). The CDR3 sequence is CASRPQGDGQPQHF. CDR3 nucleotides: TGTGCCAGCAGGCCTCAGGGGGACGGGCAGCCCCAGCATTTT.

On this clone: A read error may be the cause here, since a much bigger clone is one base away. The rearrangement joins TRBV5-5 to TRBJ2-5, with TRBD2 matching 11 bases. V trimming: 4 bases; J trimming: 4 bases; junction bases outside the gene matches: 3. CDR1 and CDR2 from the germline V gene are SGHKS and YYEKEE (reference sequence). The CDR3 contains 14 residues. CDR3 protein: CASSVGTSGETQYF. As DNA, the CDR3 is TGTGCCAGCAGCGTGGGGACTAGCGGAGAGACCCAGTACTTC.

The rearrangement links TRBV5-8 to TRBJ2-2; the D is unclear. Germline V lookup: CDR1 SGHTS, CDR2 YDEGEE. This CDR3 is 15 amino acids long. V was pared by 4 bases and J by 0 bases, with 10 bases between. CDR3 sequence (DNA): TGTGCCAGCAGCCGACCTTACGCGAACACCGGGGAGCTGTTTTTT. Translating gives CASSRPYANTGELFF.

This sequence joins TRBV5-5 and TRBJ2-3, with a weak D call TRBD1 (6 bases). V lost 2 bases and J lost 2, with 9 bases in between. The germline gives CDR1 SGHKS, CDR2 YYEKEE (reference sequence). There are 14 residues in the CDR3. CDR3 nucleotides: TGTGCCAGCAGCTTCAGGGGAAACACAGATACGCAGTATTTT. Encoded protein: CASSFRGNTDTQYF. Variable domain in full (rest from reference TRBV5-5 and TRBJ2-3): DAGVTQSPTHLIKTRGQQVTLRCSPISGHKSVSWYQQVLGQGPQFIFQYYEKEERGRGNFPDRFSARQFPNYSSELNVNALLLGDSALYLCASSFRGNTDTQYFGPGTRLTVL.

This clone was seen a single time. The V and J genes are TRBV6-1 and TRBJ1-5; a weak D match, TRBD1 (6 bases). The CDR3 consists of 15 residues. Germline V lookup: CDR1 MNHNS, CDR2 SASEGT. Trimming took off 8 bases at V and 0 bases at J, with 14 bases between the two ends. The CDR3 loop is CASCPGQYSNQPQHF. In DNA, the CDR3 is TGTGCCAGCTGCCCTGGACAGTATAGCAATCAGCCCCAGCATTTT.

The chain uses TRBV4-1 and TRBJ1-1; 9 bases are shared with TRBD1. V lost 3 bases, J lost 11 bases, and 25 bases stayed unmatched. CDR3 size: 19 residues. The germline V gene has CDR1 MGHRA and CDR2 YSYEKL. CDR3 bases: TGCGCCAGCAGCCAGGAGGGACAGGGAGTAGCCTTGAAGTTTACGTCGGCTTTCTTT. This codes for CASSQEGQGVALKFTSAFF.

V usage is TRBV21-1 and J usage is TRBJ1-5. TRBV21-1 is classified as a pseudogene. The CDR3 sequence is 17 residues long. The CDR3 spells CASKVWSICPSHQPQHF. In nucleotides, the CDR3 is TGTGCCAGCAAGGTATGGTCGATCTGTCCCTCCCATCAGCCCCAGCATTTT.

This clone has a count of ten or more. V usage is TRBV7-3 and J usage is TRBJ2-2, with no clear D. The CDR3 contains 12 residues. Germline V gene data show CDR1 as SGHTA and CDR2 as FQGTGA. Trimming shortened V by 4 bases and J by 7 bases, and 7 bases separated the two germline ends. CDR3 protein: CASSYSNGELFF. The CDR3 coding sequence is TGTGCCAGCAGCTATTCGAACGGGGAGCTGTTTTTT.

This rearrangement joins TRBV5-1 to TRBJ1-2; D is unclear. The CDR3 covers 13 residues. Per germline, CDR1 SGHRS and CDR2 YFSETQ. Trimming removed 4 bases at V and 6 bases at J, with 13 bases between. As DNA, the CDR3 is TGCGCCAGCAGCCGTTACGACCAGGATGGCTACACCTTC. It specifies CASSRYDQDGYTF.

In this sample, this clone turned up once. V is TRBV4-1 and J is TRBJ1-2; TRBD1 is a possible D gene (5 bases). V dropped 4 bases and J dropped 2 bases, with 11 bases sitting between them. Germline V CDR1 and CDR2: MGHRA, YSYEKL. The CDR3 loop spans 14 amino acids. CDR3 nucleotides: TGCGCCAGCAGCCCCCCCCGGGGGAACTATGGCTACACCTTC. Amino acids: CASSPPRGNYGYTF.

This sequence joins TRBV4-1 and TRBJ1-4, with D perhaps matching TRBD1 (5 bases). From germline, CDR1 is MGHRA and CDR2 YSYEKL. Trimming stripped 4 bases from V and 5 bases from J, with 5 bases between. CDR3 size: 12 residues. CDR3 residues: CASSRDNEKLFF. The DNA for the CDR3 is TGCGCCAGCAGCCGGGACAATGAAAAACTGTTTTTT.

This rearrangement joins TRBV21-1 to TRBJ2-1; TRBD2, the table's D call, was not compared with the DNA. TRBV21-1 is flagged as a pseudogene. CDR3 size: 17 residues. CDR3 in DNA: TGTGCCAGCAGCAAAGATAAAAGCGGGAGCTCCTACAATGAGCAGTTCTTC. This sequence encodes CASSKDKSGSSYNEQFF.

This sequence joins TRBV5-1 and TRBJ2-1; TRBD2 might be the D (5 bases). The CDR3 is 16 residues long. V dropped 5 bases and J dropped 0 bases, with 15 bases sitting between them. Germline loops: CDR1 SGHRS, CDR2 YFSETQ. CDR3 DNA sequence: TGCGCCAGCAGTCAAATTACTAGTCTCTCCTACAATGAGCAGTTCTTC. It is translated as CASSQITSLSYNEQFF.

This chain joins TRBV7-2 and TRBJ2-3; TRBD1 is a possible D gene (5 bases). The length of the CDR3 is 15 residues. Germline CDR1 and CDR2: SGHTA and FQGNSA. Trimming took off 1 base at V and 5 bases at J, with 13 bases between the two ends. This chain's CDR3 is CASSLGGVMVDTQYF. The CDR3 DNA is TGTGCCAGCAGCTTAGGGGGCGTGATGGTAGATACGCAGTATTTT.

This clone was observed a handful of times. The rearrangement links TRBV20-1 to TRBJ2-7; no clear D gene. The CDR3 is 10 residues long. CDR1 and CDR2 from the germline V gene are DFQATT and SNEGSKA (reference sequence). The germline V and J ends were trimmed by 5 bases and 7 bases, with 9 bases remaining between them. The CDR3 DNA is TGCAGTGCTGTTGCAGCGGAGCAGTACTTC. This translates into CSAVAAEQYF.

The chain links TRBV21-1 to TRBJ1-5. TRBV21-1 is noted as a pseudogene. The CDR3 is made up of 18 amino acids. This CDR3 is CASSKTPLQGLSNQPQHF. CDR3 DNA sequence: TGTGCCAGCAGCAAAACCCCCTTACAAGGTCTTTCCAATCAGCCCCAGCATTTT.